The present T cell receptor beta chain was sequenced within a study of blood T cell repertoires in COVID-19. The method was immunoSEQ multiplex PCR; TCRdb's version includes in-frame clones alone and lacks a portion of them. Of over 150,000 clones listed, around nine tenths were seen once; the top ten hold less than 0.7%. The CDR3 has 15 residues. After removal of 2 bases from V and 1 base from J, the junction contained 4 bases not matched to a gene. Germline CDR1 and CDR2: MGHRA and YSYEKL. Seattle cases were enrolled at active infection and followed longitudinally. V usage is TRBV4-1 and J usage is TRBJ1-1, with 7 bases matching TRBD1. This clonotype was obtained from a man aged 55 to 70 with COVID-19, enrolled during active disease. Sequenced input: peripheral blood. In nucleotides, the CDR3 is TGCGCCAGCAGCCAAAGCAGGACAGGGAACACTGAAGCTTTCTTT. Its translation: CASSQSRTGNTEAFF.